Listed below are T cell receptor beta chains from one sample, sequenced in a study of radiotherapy plus CTLA-4 blockade in lung cancer. Some clones are missing from TCRdb's copy, which holds only in-frame ones; the method was immunoSEQ multiplex PCR. This sample has just under 60,000 clones, with 75% to 85% found just once. The sample here was peripheral blood, taken from a patient treated with radiotherapy plus ipilimumab. These receptors were collected from a human donor with non-small cell lung cancer who had a partial response to radiotherapy plus ipilimumab. The CDR3 runs from the conserved cysteine through the conserved F or W. The D gene is left open where the match is weak. Clone sizes are given selectively: once, few, many, or a class where the clone is expanded.

d_gene	j_gene	v_gene	abundance	CDR3nt	CDR3aa
TRBD1	TRBJ2-7	TRBV28	once	TGTGCCAGCAGGCACCCGGGGGACAGGGCCCACGAGCAGTACTTC	CASRHPGDRAHEQYF
TRBD1	TRBJ2-7	TRBV14	-	TGTGCCAGCAGCCCTCGTACAGGACAGGGGTACTACGAGCAGTACTTC	CASSPRTGQGYYEQYF
TRBD1	TRBJ2-7	TRBV19	-	TGTGCCAGTAGTGCCTCCCTTCACAGGGGGCAGGTGTACGAGCAGTACTTC	CASSASLHRGQVYEQYF
-	TRBJ2-7	TRBV6-6	-	TGTGCCAGCAGTTACCCCACAGCGGACGAGCAGTACTTC	CASSYPTADEQYF
-	TRBJ2-5	TRBV21-1	-	TGTGCCAGCACCAGGACAGGGGCACAAGAGACCCAGTACTTC	CASTRTGAQETQYF
TRBD1	TRBJ1-1	TRBV7-2	-	TGTGCCAGCAGCGGGAGACAGGGGGCGCAAGTCGGGAACACTGAAGCTTTCTTT	CASSGRQGAQVGNTEAFF
TRBD1	TRBJ1-5	TRBV5-6	-	TGTGCCAGCAGCATTCGGACAGGGGGCTGGAATCAGCCCCAGCATTTT	CASSIRTGGWNQPQHF
TRBD2	TRBJ2-3	TRBV5-6	-	TGTGCCAGTCTCCGGGAGGCCCGCACAGATACGCAGTATTTT	CASLREARTDTQYF
TRBD1	TRBJ1-4	TRBV19	few	TGTGCCACCTCTCCCGGGACAGGGAATGAAAAACTGTTTTTT	CATSPGTGNEKLFF
TRBD1	TRBJ1-5	TRBV19	-	TGTGCCAGTAGTTTCCGGACAGGGGGCAAGAGCAATCAGCCCCAGCATTTT	CASSFRTGGKSNQPQHF
-	TRBJ2-2	TRBV7-7	-	TGTGCCAGCAGCCTTTCCGGCACCGGGGAGCTGTTTTTT	CASSLSGTGELFF
-	TRBJ1-5	TRBV30	few	TGTGCCTGGAGTGTGGGGCAGTATAGCAATCAGCCCCAGCATTTT	CAWSVGQYSNQPQHF
TRBD1	TRBJ1-4	TRBV6-1	-	TGTGCCAGCAGGAACCCCGGGACAGAGAGTGAAAAACTGTTTTTT	CASRNPGTESEKLFF
-	TRBJ2-1	TRBV29-1	-	TGCAGCGTTGAACCAGGGGACAATGAGCAGTTCTTC	CSVEPGDNEQFF
-	TRBJ1-5	TRBV2	once	TGTGCCAGCAGGCCTTGGGGGGGAGGTAATCAGCCCCAGCATTTT	CASRPWGGGNQPQHF
-	TRBJ1-1	TRBV5-1	-	TGCGCCAGCAGCTTGGAACAACAGGGCCAGGCTTTCTTT	CASSLEQQGQAFF
TRBD2	TRBJ2-1	TRBV9	-	TGTGCCAGCAGCGTAGCTTCTCGCGGGGGGGCTTCCTACAATGAGCAGTTCTTC	CASSVASRGGASYNEQFF
TRBD2	TRBJ2-3	TRBV30	once	TGTGCCTGGAGTGTAGGACTAGCGGGAACAGATACGCAGTATTTT	CAWSVGLAGTDTQYF
-	TRBJ1-4	TRBV30	-	TGTGCCTGGAGTAGAGTGGGCAGGGTTAGTGAAAAACTGTTTTTT	CAWSRVGRVSEKLFF
TRBD1	TRBJ1-3	TRBV15	few	TGTGCCACCAGCAGAGATCAGGGGGCAGGAAACACCATATATTTT	CATSRDQGAGNTIYF
-	TRBJ1-5	TRBV5-1	few	TGCGCCAGCAGCTTGGGTTCGGGTCAGCCCCAGCATTTT	CASSLGSGQPQHF
-	TRBJ1-5	TRBV19	medium-sized	TGTGCCAGTAGTATAGTTATGACAGGAAACAATCAGCCCCAGCATTTT	CASSIVMTGNNQPQHF
-	TRBJ2-7	TRBV5-3	-	TGTGCCAGCGGAACAGGGTCCTACGAGCAGTACTTC	CASGTGSYEQYF
TRBD1	TRBJ1-2	TRBV15	many	TGTGCCACCAGCCTACAGGGGGCATTATTTGGCTACACCTTC	CATSLQGALFGYTF
TRBD1	TRBJ2-7	TRBV4-1	-	TGCGCCAGCAGCCAATATTGGGACAGTTCGACCTACGAGCAGTACTTC	CASSQYWDSSTYEQYF
-	TRBJ2-5	TRBV29-1	-	TGCAGCGCGCGAGGGAAAGAGACCCAGTACTTC	CSARGKETQYF
-	TRBJ2-2	TRBV5-1	once	TGCGCCAGCAGCTTGCCGCTTCAGGCCGGGGAGCTGTTTTTT	CASSLPLQAGELFF
-	TRBJ1-2	TRBV19	few	TGTGCCAGTAGTATAGACCTACAGGGTAAGGCTGGCTACACCTTC	CASSIDLQGKAGYTF
TRBD1	TRBJ1-3	TRBV5-5	-	TGTGCCAGCAGCCCGCAAGGGGGCAGTGGAAACACCATATATTTT	CASSPQGGSGNTIYF
-	TRBJ1-2	TRBV6-4	-	TGTGCCAGCAGCGAGGATCGCGGCTATGGCTACACCTTC	CASSEDRGYGYTF
TRBD1	TRBJ2-7	TRBV6-1	-	TGTGCCAGCAGTGGACAGGGGACAAACGAGCAGTACTTC	CASSGQGTNEQYF